These 22 T cell receptor beta chains share one sample of origin, sequenced in a study of pediatric ulcerative colitis. Method: immunoSEQ multiplex PCR; TCRdb's copy keeps in-frame clones and lacks some. The sample lists tens of thousands of clones; about 86% were seen once. The sequencing input was blood. The receptors come from a boy aged 5-17 years with severe ulcerative colitis.

The CDR3 DNA reads TGTGCCAGCTCCGGTCCCAATCAGCCCCAGCATTTT. Amino acid sequence: CASSGPNQPQHF. The J gene is TRBJ1-5, the V gene TRBV18; no reliable D call. The CDR3 consists of 12 residues. The germline gives CDR1 KGHSH, CDR2 LQKENI. Trimming cost V 6 bases and J 3 bases, with 6 bases left between them.

The rearrangement uses TRBV19 and TRBJ2-2, with 7 positions matching TRBD2. The germline gives CDR1 LNHDA, CDR2 SQIVND (reference sequence). The CDR3 totals 15 residues. Unmatched junction bases numbered 7, after V lost 4 bases and J lost 5 bases. The CDR3: CASSTGGRGTGELFF. CDR3 coding DNA: TGTGCCAGTAGTACCGGAGGGCGGGGGACCGGGGAGCTGTTTTTT.

The chain joins TRBV21-1 to TRBJ1-3; the D call TRBD1 from the table was never checked on the DNA. TRBV21-1 is tagged as a pseudogene. The length of the CDR3 is 17 residues. CDR3 sequence: CASSIGRGRSGGNTIYF. CDR3 nucleotides: TGTGCCAGCAGCATAGGCAGGGGGCGATCCGGTGGAAACACCATATATTTT.

This clone was found once. The chain carries TRBV7-8 and TRBJ2-2; possibly TRBD1 for D (6 bases). The CDR3 runs to 16 residues. Trimming removed 4 bases at V and 6 bases at J, with 18 bases between. Germline CDR1 and CDR2: SGHVS and FQNEAQ. CDR3 DNA sequence: TGTGCCAGCAGCTCTAGAGGGGGTGGAGCGGCCGGGGAGCTGTTTTTT. It codes for CASSSRGGGAAGELFF.

The chain combines TRBV19 with TRBJ1-4, with D tentatively TRBD1 (6 bases). This CDR3 has 12 amino acids. The ends were cut back, 10 bases at V and 5 bases at J, with 11 bases in the middle. Germline loops: CDR1 LNHDA, CDR2 SQIVND (reference sequence). The CDR3 DNA follows: TGTGCCACCCGACAGGCCAATGAAAAACTGTTTTTT. Translation gives CATRQANEKLFF.

The chain combines TRBV19 with TRBJ2-3; 8 nucleotides align to TRBD2. The V gene's germline CDR1 is LNHDA and CDR2 SQIVND (reference sequence). With V trimmed by 2 bases and J by 3 bases, 4 bases remained unmatched. The length of the CDR3 is 15 residues. The CDR3 bases are TGTGCCAGTAGTATAAAAAGCGGGAGTACAGATACGCAGTATTTT. Translating it yields CASSIKSGSTDTQYF.

The CDR3 spells CATSRGSVSSTDTQYF. As DNA, the CDR3 is TGTGCCACCAGCAGAGGCAGCGTCTCTAGCACAGATACGCAGTATTTT. The V gene is TRBV15, the J gene TRBJ2-3; D is ambiguous. The CDR3 extends over 16 amino acids. Germline loops: CDR1 LNHNV, CDR2 YYDKDF (reference sequence). Trimming cost V 1 base and J 0 bases, with 11 bases left between them. Looking up the rest from reference TRBV15 and TRBJ2-3 gives the full variable domain: DAMVIQNPRYQVTQFGKPVTLSCSQTLNHNVMYWYQQKSSQAPKLLFHYYDKDFNNEADTPDNFQSRRPNTSFCFLDIRSPGLGDTAMYLCATSRGSVSSTDTQYFGPGTRLTVL.

The rearrangement uses TRBV10-1 and TRBJ2-7; D may be TRBD2 (5 bases). This CDR3 is 13 amino acids long. Deletions cut 2 bases from V and 2 bases from J, with 7 bases between. CDR1 and CDR2 from the germline V gene are WNHNN and SYGVQD (reference sequence). CDR3 DNA: TGCGCCAGCAGTGAGCGGGATACCTACGAGCAGTACTTC. This codes for CASSERDTYEQYF.

This clone was picked up one time. The rearrangement links TRBV7-2 to TRBJ2-2; D gene ambiguous. The CDR3 runs 12 residues. The germline gives CDR1 SGHTA, CDR2 FQGNSA. Trimming took off 5 bases at V and 7 bases at J, with 8 bases between the two ends. The CDR3 coding sequence is TGTGCCAGCAGCCCCGGTGGCGGGGAGCTGTTTTTT. This translates into CASSPGGGELFF.

V usage is TRBV9 and J usage is TRBJ2-5; 9 nucleotides match TRBD2. Matching the DNA end better, TRBJ2-7 makes the J call doubtful. The CDR3 loop spans 15 amino acids. The germline V gene encodes CDR1 SGDLS and CDR2 YYNGEE. The CDR3 nucleotides read TGTGCCAGCAGCCTGAGACTAGCGGAAACCTACGAGCAGTACTTC. It encodes CASSLRLAETYEQYF.

This clone was seen once. The rearrangement links TRBV4-3 to TRBJ2-7, with D possibly TRBD1 on 7 matching bases. CDR1 and CDR2 (germline): LGHNA, YSLEER. The CDR3 is made up of 17 amino acids. Trimming pared 3 bases from V and 3 bases from J, leaving 21 bases between. The CDR3 loop reads CASSQGLGTARNYEQYF. The CDR3 DNA follows: TGCGCCAGCAGCCAGGGACTGGGGACAGCAAGAAACTACGAGCAGTACTTC.

This chain links TRBV29-1 with TRBJ1-5; no clear D. The CDR3 is 12 residues long. V was trimmed by 6 bases and J by 5 bases, leaving 11 bases between them. The V gene's germline CDR1 is SQVTM and CDR2 ANQGSEA. The CDR3 is CSVGTPDQPQHF. The CDR3 nucleotides are TGCAGCGTGGGTACACCGGATCAGCCCCAGCATTTT. The full variable domain, completed using reference TRBV29-1 and TRBJ1-5, is SAVISQKPSRDICQRGTSLTIQCQVDSQVTMMFWYRQQPGQSLTLIATANQGSEATYESGFVIDKFPISRPNLTFSTLTVSNMSPEDSSIYLCSVGTPDQPQHFGDGTRLSIL.

V gene TRBV10-3 combines with J gene TRBJ2-7; no firm D call. The CDR3 extends over 12 amino acids. Per germline, CDR1 ENHRY and CDR2 SYGVKD. V lost 6 bases, J lost 1 base, and 7 bases lay in between. As DNA, the CDR3 is TGTGCCATCAGCACACAATCCTACGAGCAGTACTTC. Amino acids: CAISTQSYEQYF.

This clone was picked up one time. The rearrangement uses TRBV10-3 and TRBJ1-1, with D perhaps matching TRBD1 (6 bases). The CDR3 extends over 15 amino acids. Per germline, CDR1 ENHRY and CDR2 SYGVKD. V gave up 4 bases and J gave up 0 bases, with 12 bases separating them. The CDR3 is CAISGTGPLNTEAFF. The DNA of the CDR3 is TGTGCCATCAGTGGAACAGGGCCGTTGAACACTGAAGCTTTCTTT.

V and J are TRBV5-8 and TRBJ2-7; 8 nucleotides agree with TRBD1. The germline gives CDR1 SGHTS, CDR2 YDEGEE. The CDR3 runs 17 residues. The V segment lost 1 base and the J segment 2 bases; nucleotides outside the gene matches: 11. DNA of the CDR3: TGTGCCAGCAGCTTGACGTTATTCTCGGACAGGGCCTACGAGCAGTACTTC. This codes for CASSLTLFSDRAYEQYF.

Here the CDR3 DNA reads TGTGCCAGCTCACCAAGCATCGGACAGCTTAACACTGAAGCTTTCTTT. It translates to CASSPSIGQLNTEAFF. The chain is built from TRBV18 and TRBJ1-1; weak D call: TRBD1 (6 bases). V was clipped by 2 bases and J by 2 bases, with 15 bases between them. Germline values: CDR1 KGHSH, CDR2 LQKENI. The CDR3 is made up of 16 amino acids.

This chain joins TRBV5-4 and TRBJ1-2; D may be TRBD1 (5 bases). The CDR3 is 15 amino acids. Trimming left V 4 bases short and J 5 bases short, with 18 bases between. Germline V lookup: CDR1 SGHNT, CDR2 YYREEE (reference sequence). In DNA, the CDR3 is TGTGCCAGCAGCGGATCCGGGACGGTCGTTTATGGCTACACCTTC. As protein: CASSGSGTVVYGYTF. The full variable domain, its missing parts supplied by reference TRBV5-4 and TRBJ1-2, is ETGVTQSPTHLIKTRGQQVTLRCSSQSGHNTVSWYQQALGQGPQFIFQYYREEENGRGNFPPRFSGLQFPNYSSELNVNALELDDSALYLCASSGSGTVVYGYTFGSGTRLTVV.

The chain links TRBV30 to TRBJ2-7, with no clear D. V was trimmed by 7 bases and J by 4 bases, leaving 14 bases between them. CDR3 size: 12 residues. Per germline, CDR1 GTSNPN and CDR2 SVGIG (reference sequence). The CDR3 loop reads CAFKGGKYEQYF. In DNA form, the CDR3 reads TGTGCCTTCAAGGGTGGTAAATACGAGCAGTACTTC. Filled out from reference TRBV30 and TRBJ2-7, the complete variable domain reads SQTIHQWPATLVQPVGSPLSLECTVEGTSNPNLYWYRQAAGRGLQLLFYSVGIGQISSEVPQNLSASRPQDRQFILSSKKLLLSDSGFYLCAFKGGKYEQYFGPGTRLTVT.

This clone was counted a few times. The V gene is TRBV10-1, the J gene TRBJ2-1; D may match TRBD1 or TRBD2 (5 bases each). CDR1 and CDR2 (germline): WNHNN, SYGVQD (reference sequence). Between the trimmed V and J ends, which lost 10 bases and 12 bases, there was a span of 25 bases. CDR3 length equals 14 residues. CDR3 sequence: CATSPSEGSRVQFF. CDR3 in DNA: TGCGCCACCAGCCCTAGTGAGGGGTCAAGGGTGCAGTTCTTC.

This clone has a single count. In DNA form, the CDR3 reads TGCGCCAGCAGCCAAGATCTTAGCGGGGGGCTCACAGATACGCAGTATTTT. Protein: CASSQDLSGGLTDTQYF. V and J are TRBV4-3 and TRBJ2-3; 10 bases agree with TRBD2. With 0 bases clipped from V and 2 bases from J, the junction kept 5 bases outside the gene matches. The CDR3 has 17 amino acids. CDR1 is LGHNA and CDR2 is YSLEER in the germline V gene.

This chain uses TRBV4-1 with TRBJ2-1; 8 bases map to TRBD2. V gave up 0 bases and J gave up 4 bases; unmatched junction bases: 5. In germline, CDR1 is MGHRA, CDR2 YSYEKL. The CDR3 is made up of 16 amino acids. In DNA form, the CDR3 reads TGCGCCAGCAGCCAAGAGGGAGCGGGAGCTTACAATGAGCAGTTCTTC. As protein: CASSQEGAGAYNEQFF.

The chain recombines TRBV6-1 with TRBJ1-5; D is unclear. The CDR3 sequence is 16 residues long. V lost 1 base, J lost 0 bases, and 10 bases lay in between. Germline values: CDR1 MNHNS, CDR2 SASEGT. CDR3 amino acids: CASSEEELLSNQPQHF. Here the CDR3 DNA reads TGTGCCAGCAGTGAAGAAGAGCTTCTTAGCAATCAGCCCCAGCATTTT.